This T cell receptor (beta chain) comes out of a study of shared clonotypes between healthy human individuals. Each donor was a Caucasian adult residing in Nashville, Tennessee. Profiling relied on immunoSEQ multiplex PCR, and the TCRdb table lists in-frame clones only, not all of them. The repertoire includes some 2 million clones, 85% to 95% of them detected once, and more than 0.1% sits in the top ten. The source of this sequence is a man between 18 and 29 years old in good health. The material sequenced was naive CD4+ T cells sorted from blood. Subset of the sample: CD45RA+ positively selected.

This CDR3 reads CASSDWEGGSYEQYF. The DNA for the CDR3 is TGTGCCAGCAGTGACTGGGAGGGGGGTTCCTACGAGCAGTACTTC. This chain connects TRBV2 to TRBJ2-7, with D perhaps matching TRBD2 (7 bases). In germline, CDR1 is SNHLY, CDR2 FYNNEI. The CDR3 sequence is 15 residues long. Deletions cut 3 bases from V and 1 base from J, with 13 bases between.